What follows is one TCR beta chain and its context. This clone was recorded only once. Its antigen specificity is not known. No much larger clone exists at a distance of one base, and base qualities are not known. The CDR3 measures 14 amino acids from cysteine to phenylalanine. Only the CDR3 DNA stays, 42 bases, in frame from base 1. The germline V and J ends show losses of 4 bases and 1 base respectively, and no gene match explains 1 base of the junction. CDR1 and CDR2, per the germline V gene (reference sequence), are LGHDT and YNNKEL. In the prospective study, participants were about 18 to 89 years old, resided in approximately 22 geographic areas of the United States, and were enrolled through a virtual design. To assign participants to cohorts, the prospective study relied on clinical history that participants themselves reported in a screening survey and a study questionnaire. Each participant in the prospective study had whole blood, serum and a nasopharyngeal or oropharyngeal swab collected by mobile phlebotomists. Additional blood draws and questionnaires over an approximately two-month period could optionally be provided by prospective study participants. Prospective study blood samples were shipped either frozen or at room temperature before DNA extraction.

This record belongs to a study of blood T cell repertoires in COVID-19 (dated by TCRdb to the early 2020s). About the full investigation: Samples from collaborators originated in the United States, Italy and Spain and spanned both the acute and convalescent phases of COVID-19. Subjects who had been exposed to COVID-19, were actively infected with it, or had recovered from it provided the deeply sampled blood TCRbeta repertoires that made up the dataset. The material from the prospective study consisted of cDNA or gDNA derived from T cells, B-cell-depleted T cells, or PBMCs. The samples were drawn from the first 160 participants of the ongoing ImmuneRACE study and from more than 1,000 subjects provided by 6 global collaborators. The repertoires were made available in a free public database intended to serve as a resource for research on the immune response to SARS-CoV-2. Where available, HLA class I and class II types were taken from metadata supplied by the sample provider and were not determined by assay-based typing. Nearly every sample came with metadata listing a de-identified subject ID, COVID-19 status, age in years and sex.

Summary of the overall study and its limitations: The quantity of clinical and demographic metadata differed by source and by participant and was supplied without curation.

TCRbeta CDR3 regions were amplified from genomic DNA using the immunoSEQ Assay, a bias-controlled multiplex PCR. The authors' pipeline ran thus. The number of nucleated cells in each sample was estimated by amplification of reference gene primers within the assay. To quantify the absolute abundance of each unique TCRbeta CDR3 rearrangement, sequence reads were collapsed and filtered. For each sample, productive Simpson clonality was calculated as the square root of Simpson's diversity index over productive rearrangements. The clones in this table, taken by TCRdb from immuneACCESS, are in-frame only. Not every clone is retained; where verified, under half of the shortfall comes from an unresolved V gene, and the cause of the rest is unknown. That table is the source of V, J and clone size, and D and trimming were worked out from the DNA. The sample has 310,000 or so clones on record, 90% of them singletons. In total, the top ten clones hold about 1.7% of the sample.

The sequencing input was PBMCs or T cells enriched from blood (not recorded which). The sequence was obtained from a woman between 18 and 29 years old with acute COVID-19. The V gene is TRBV3-1 (or the pseudogene TRBV3-2) and the J gene is TRBJ2-3; 8 bases in between match TRBD2. For the CDR3, the sequence is CASSRAGGTDTQYF. The DNA sequence is as follows: TGTGCCAGCAGCCGAGCGGGGGGCACAGATACGCAGTATTTT.